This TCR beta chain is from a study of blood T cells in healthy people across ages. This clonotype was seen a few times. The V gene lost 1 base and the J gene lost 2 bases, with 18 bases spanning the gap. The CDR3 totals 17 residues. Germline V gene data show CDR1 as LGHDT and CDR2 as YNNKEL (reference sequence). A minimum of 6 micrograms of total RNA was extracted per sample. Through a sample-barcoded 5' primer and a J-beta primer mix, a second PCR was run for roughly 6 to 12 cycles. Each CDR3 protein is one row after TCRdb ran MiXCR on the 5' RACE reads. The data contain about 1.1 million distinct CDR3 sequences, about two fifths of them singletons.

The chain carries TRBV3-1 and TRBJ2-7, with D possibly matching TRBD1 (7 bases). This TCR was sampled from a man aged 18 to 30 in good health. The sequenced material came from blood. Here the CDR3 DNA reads TGTGCCAGCAGCCAAGTATGGGCGTCAGGGGGGACCTACGAGCAGTACTTC. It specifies CASSQVWASGGTYEQYF.